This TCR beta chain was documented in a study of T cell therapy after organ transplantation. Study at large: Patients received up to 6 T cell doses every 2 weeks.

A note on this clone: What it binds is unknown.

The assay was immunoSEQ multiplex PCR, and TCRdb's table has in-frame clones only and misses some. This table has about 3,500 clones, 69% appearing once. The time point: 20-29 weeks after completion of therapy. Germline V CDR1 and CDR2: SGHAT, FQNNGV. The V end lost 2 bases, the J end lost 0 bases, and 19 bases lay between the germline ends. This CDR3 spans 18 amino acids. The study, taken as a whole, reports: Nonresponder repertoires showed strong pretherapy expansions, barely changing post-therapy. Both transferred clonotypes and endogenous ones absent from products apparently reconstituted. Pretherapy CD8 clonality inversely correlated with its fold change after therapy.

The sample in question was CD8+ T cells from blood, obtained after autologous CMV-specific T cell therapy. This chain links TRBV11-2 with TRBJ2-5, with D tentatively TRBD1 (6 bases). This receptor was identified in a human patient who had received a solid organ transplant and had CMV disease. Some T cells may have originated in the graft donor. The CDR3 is CASSLRSYGDKDQETQYF. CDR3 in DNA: TGTGCCAGCAGCTTAAGATCTTATGGGGACAAGGACCAAGAGACCCAGTACTTC.